This T cell receptor (beta chain) is drawn from a study of blood T cell repertoires in COVID-19. Germline CDR1 and CDR2: SNHLY and FYNNEI. J was trimmed by 2 bases and V by 4 bases; bases with no gene match: 8. The CDR3 is 18 amino acids. Authors' data handling: Estimates of nucleated cell counts were drawn from the amplification of reference gene primers. Sequencing was performed with immunoSEQ multiplex PCR; in TCRdb, only in-frame clones are kept and a portion is missing. The V and J calls and clone size are taken from that table; D and trimming were inferred from the DNA. The sample contains about 310,000 clones, approximately 90% of which appear only once.

The V and J genes are TRBV2 and TRBJ2-2, with 12 bases matching TRBD2. This TCR derives from a woman aged 40 to 55 who had recovered from COVID-19. Sequencing was performed on PBMCs or T cells enriched from blood (not recorded which). The CDR3 coding sequence is TGTGCCAGCAGTGTTGAAACTAGCGGGGGGCCAAACACCGGGGAGCTGTTTTTT. Protein product: CASSVETSGGPNTGELFF.